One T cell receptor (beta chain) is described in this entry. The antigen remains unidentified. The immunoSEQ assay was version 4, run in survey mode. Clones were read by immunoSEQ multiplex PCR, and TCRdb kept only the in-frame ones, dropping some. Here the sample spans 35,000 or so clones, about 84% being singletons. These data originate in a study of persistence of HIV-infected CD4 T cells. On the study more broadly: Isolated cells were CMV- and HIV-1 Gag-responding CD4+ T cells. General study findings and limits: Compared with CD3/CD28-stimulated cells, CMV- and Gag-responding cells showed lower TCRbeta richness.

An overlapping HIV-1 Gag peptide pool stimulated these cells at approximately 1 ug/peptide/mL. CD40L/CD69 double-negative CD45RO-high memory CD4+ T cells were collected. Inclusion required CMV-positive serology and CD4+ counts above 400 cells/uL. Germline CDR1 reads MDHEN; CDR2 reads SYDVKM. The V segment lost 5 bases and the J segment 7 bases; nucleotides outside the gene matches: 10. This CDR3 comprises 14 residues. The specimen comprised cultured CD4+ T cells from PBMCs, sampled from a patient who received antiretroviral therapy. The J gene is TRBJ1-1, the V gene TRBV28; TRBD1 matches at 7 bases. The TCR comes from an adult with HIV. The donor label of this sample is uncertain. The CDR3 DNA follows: TGTGCCAGCAGTAAACCGAGGGGGCGGTATGAAGCTTTCTTT. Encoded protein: CASSKPRGRYEAFF.